This TCR beta chain was recorded in a study of shared clonotypes between healthy human individuals. Clones were read by immunoSEQ multiplex PCR, and TCRdb kept only the in-frame ones, dropping some. The sample contains under 1,900,000 clones, about 98.5% of which appear only once. Per the germline V gene, CDR1 is SGHAT and CDR2 is FQNNGV. V was pared by 0 bases and J by 4 bases, with 9 bases between. This CDR3 is built from 14 residues. About this clone: Its antigen is undetermined.

Study results and caveats: Only blood was sampled, and tissue TCR repertoires likely differ from blood ones. Sorted-subset sequencing, rarefaction showed, was incomplete despite large depth. Naive subsets typically showed greater estimated richness than memory subsets.

The sequenced material came from naive CD4+ T cells sorted from blood. Subset in this sample: CD45RA+ positively selected. This clonotype originated in a young man in good health. The chain employs TRBV11-2 and TRBJ2-5; D is undetermined. This chain's CDR3 is CASSLDLARETQYF. DNA of the CDR3: TGTGCCAGCAGCTTAGATCTGGCTAGAGAGACCCAGTACTTC.